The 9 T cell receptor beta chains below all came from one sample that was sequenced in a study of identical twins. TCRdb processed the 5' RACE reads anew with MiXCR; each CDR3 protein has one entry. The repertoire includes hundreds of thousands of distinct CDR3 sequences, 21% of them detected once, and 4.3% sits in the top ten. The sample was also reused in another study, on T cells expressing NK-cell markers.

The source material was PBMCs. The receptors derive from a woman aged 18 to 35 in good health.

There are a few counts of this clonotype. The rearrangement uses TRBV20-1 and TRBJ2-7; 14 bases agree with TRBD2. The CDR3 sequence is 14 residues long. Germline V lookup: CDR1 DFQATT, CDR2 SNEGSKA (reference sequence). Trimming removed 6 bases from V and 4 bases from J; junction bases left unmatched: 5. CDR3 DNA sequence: TGCAGTGCCGATGGACTAGCGGGAGGTTACGAGCAGTACTTC. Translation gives CSADGLAGGYEQYF.

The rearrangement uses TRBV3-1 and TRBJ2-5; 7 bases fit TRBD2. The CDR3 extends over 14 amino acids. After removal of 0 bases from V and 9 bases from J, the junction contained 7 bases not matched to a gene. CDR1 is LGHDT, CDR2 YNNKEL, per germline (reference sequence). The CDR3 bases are TGTGCCAGCAGCCAAGACCAGCGGGGCCTTTCCCAGTACTTC. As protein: CASSQDQRGLSQYF.

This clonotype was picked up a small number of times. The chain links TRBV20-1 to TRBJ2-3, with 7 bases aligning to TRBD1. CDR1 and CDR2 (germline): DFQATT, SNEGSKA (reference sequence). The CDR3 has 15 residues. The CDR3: CTAIPGQPSTDTQYF. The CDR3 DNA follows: TGCACGGCCATACCGGGACAGCCTTCCACAGATACGCAGTATTTT.

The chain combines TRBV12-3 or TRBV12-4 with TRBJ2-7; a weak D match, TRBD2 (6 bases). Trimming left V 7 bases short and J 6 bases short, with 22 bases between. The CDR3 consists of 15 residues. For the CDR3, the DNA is TGTGCCAGCACCTGGGAGGTGGGGGTCCTGGGCGAGCAGTACTTC. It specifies CASTWEVGVLGEQYF.

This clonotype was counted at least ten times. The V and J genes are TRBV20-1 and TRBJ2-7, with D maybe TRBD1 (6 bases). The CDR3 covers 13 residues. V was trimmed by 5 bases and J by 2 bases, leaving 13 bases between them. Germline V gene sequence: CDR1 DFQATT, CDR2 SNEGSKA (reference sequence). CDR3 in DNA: TGCAGTGCTGTTACAGGGAGACCCTACGAGCAGTACTTC. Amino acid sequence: CSAVTGRPYEQYF.

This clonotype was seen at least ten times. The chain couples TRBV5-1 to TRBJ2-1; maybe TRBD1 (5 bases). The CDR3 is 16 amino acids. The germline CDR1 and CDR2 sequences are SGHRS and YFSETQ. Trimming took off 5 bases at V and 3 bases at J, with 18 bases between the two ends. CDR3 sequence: CASRSTSVTDYNEQFF. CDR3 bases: TGCGCCAGCAGGTCGACCAGCGTGACAGACTACAATGAGCAGTTCTTC.

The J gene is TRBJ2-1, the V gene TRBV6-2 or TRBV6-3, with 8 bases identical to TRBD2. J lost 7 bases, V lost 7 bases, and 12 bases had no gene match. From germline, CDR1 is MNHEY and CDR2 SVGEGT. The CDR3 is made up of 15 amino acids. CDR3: CASTLRTSTPNEQFF. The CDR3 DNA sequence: TGTGCCAGCACATTGAGGACTAGCACCCCAAATGAGCAGTTCTTC.

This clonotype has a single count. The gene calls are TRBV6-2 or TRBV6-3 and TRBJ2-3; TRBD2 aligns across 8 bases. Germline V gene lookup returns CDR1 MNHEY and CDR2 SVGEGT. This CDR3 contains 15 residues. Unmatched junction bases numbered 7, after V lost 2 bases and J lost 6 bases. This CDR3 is CASSYGGGPWDTQYF. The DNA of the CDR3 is TGTGCCAGCAGTTACGGCGGGGGGCCCTGGGATACGCAGTATTTT.

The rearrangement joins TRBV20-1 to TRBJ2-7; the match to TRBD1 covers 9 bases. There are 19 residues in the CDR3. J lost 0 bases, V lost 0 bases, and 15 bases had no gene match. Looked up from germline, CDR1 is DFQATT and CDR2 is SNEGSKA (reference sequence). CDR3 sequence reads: CSARDHFLSRDRDSYEQYF. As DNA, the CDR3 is TGCAGTGCTAGAGATCATTTTCTTTCCCGGGACAGGGACTCCTACGAGCAGTACTTC.